This TCR beta chain was observed in a study of OX40 agonist ivuxolimab in advanced cancers. Study-level background: Patients received ivuxolimab, an agonistic anti-OX40 (CD134) antibody. In this trial design, patients received ivuxolimab intravenously at 0.01 to 10 mg/kg every 2 weeks. Whole-study findings and limits: Also present in some nonresponders was a low level of normalized T-cell clonal expansion. Among patients with partial responses at 0.1-3.0 mg/kg, clonal expansion was among the lowest.

As concerns this clone: Its antigen remains unidentified.

The germline CDR1 and CDR2 sequences are SGHDN and FVKESK. The CDR3 runs 13 residues. Unmatched junction bases numbered 4, after V lost 4 bases and J lost 7 bases. Profiled with immunoSEQ multiplex PCR; TCRdb holds only in-frame clones, not every one. The data hold approximately 50,000 clones, with around 88% observed a single time. The clonotype comes from an adult with an advanced solid tumor such as melanoma, head and neck, liver or kidney cancer. The rearrangement uses TRBV14 and TRBJ1-2; 9 positions match TRBD1. The specimen was CD4+ or CD8+ T cells sorted from blood, collected in a trial of the OX40 agonist ivuxolimab. The CDR3 sequence: CASSRQGEVGYTF. CDR3 bases: TGTGCCAGCAGCCGACAGGGGGAGGTTGGCTACACCTTC. Full variable domain (remainder filled in from reference TRBV14 and TRBJ1-2): EAGVTQFPSHSVIEKGQTVTLRCDPISGHDNLYWYRRVMGKEIKFLLHFVKESKQDESGMPNNRFLAERTGGTYSTLKVQPAELEDSGVYFCASSRQGEVGYTFGSGTRLTVV.